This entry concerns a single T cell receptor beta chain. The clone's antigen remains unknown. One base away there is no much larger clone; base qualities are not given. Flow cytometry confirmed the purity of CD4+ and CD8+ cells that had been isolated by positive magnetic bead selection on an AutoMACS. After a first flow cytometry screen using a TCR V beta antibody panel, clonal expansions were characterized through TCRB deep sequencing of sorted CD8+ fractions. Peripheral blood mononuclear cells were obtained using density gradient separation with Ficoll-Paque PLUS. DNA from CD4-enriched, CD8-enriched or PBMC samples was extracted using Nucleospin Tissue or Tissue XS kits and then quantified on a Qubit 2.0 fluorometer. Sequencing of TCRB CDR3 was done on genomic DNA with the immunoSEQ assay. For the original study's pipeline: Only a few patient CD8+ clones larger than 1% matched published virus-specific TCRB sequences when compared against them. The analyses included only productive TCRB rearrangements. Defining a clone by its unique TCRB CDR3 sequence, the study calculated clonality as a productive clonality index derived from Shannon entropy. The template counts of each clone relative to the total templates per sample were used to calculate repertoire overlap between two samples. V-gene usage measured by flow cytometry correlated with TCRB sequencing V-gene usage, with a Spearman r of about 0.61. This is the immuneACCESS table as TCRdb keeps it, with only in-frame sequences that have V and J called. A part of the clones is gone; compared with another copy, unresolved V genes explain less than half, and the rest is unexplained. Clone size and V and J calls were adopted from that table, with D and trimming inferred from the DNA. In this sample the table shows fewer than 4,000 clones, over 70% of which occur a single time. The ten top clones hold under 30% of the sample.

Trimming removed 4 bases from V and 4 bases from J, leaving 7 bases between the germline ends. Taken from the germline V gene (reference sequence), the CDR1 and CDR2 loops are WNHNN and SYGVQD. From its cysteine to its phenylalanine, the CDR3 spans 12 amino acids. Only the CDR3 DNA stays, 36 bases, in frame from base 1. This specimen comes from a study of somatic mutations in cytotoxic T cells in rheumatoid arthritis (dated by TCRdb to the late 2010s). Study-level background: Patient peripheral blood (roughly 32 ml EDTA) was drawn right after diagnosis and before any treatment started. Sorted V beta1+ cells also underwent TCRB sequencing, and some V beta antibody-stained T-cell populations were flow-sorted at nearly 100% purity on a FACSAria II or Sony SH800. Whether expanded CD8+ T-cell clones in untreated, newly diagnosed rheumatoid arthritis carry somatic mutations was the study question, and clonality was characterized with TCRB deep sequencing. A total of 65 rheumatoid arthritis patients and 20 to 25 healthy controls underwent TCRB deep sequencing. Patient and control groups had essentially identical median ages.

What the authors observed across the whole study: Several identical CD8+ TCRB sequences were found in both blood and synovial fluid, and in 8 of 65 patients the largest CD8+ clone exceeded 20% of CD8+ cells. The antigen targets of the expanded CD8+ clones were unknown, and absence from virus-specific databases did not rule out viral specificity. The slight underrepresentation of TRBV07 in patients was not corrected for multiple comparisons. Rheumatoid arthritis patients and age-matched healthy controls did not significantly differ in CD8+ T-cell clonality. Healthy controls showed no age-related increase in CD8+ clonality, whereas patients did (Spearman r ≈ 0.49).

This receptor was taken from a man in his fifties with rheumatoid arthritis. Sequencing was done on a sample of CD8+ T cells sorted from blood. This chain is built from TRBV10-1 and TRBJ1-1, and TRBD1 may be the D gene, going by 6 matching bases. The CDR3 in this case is CASSGGPTEAFF. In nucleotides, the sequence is TGCGCCAGCAGTGGGGGGCCCACTGAAGCTTTCTTT.